The present T cell receptor (beta chain) was sequenced within a study of blood T cell repertoires in COVID-19. Study background: Material from acute and convalescent COVID-19 was sourced from the United States, Italy and Spain. PBMCs, B-cell-depleted T cells, or T cells provided the cDNA or gDNA that made up the material.

In the original processing: Amplifying reference gene primers gave estimates of nucleated cell counts. Profiled with immunoSEQ multiplex PCR; TCRdb holds only in-frame clones, not every one. Clone size and V and J calls were adopted from that table, with D and trimming inferred from the DNA. The sample has 50,000 to 65,000 clones, 88% seen once. V lost 5 bases and J lost 5, with 7 bases in between. Germline loops: CDR1 MDHEN, CDR2 SYDVKM. The CDR3 loop spans 12 amino acids. The V gene is TRBV28, the J gene TRBJ2-1, with D unresolved. The sample comprised peripheral blood. The receptor was isolated from a human donor in a cohort sampled during active COVID-19. The CDR3 DNA reads TGTGCCAGCAGTGGCACACACAATGAGCAGTTCTTC. This codes for CASSGTHNEQFF.